This T cell receptor beta chain is from a study of T cells after yellow fever vaccination. Study information: Those fractions that held only low numbers of cells were prepared using the SMART-Seq v4 Ultra Low Input RNA kit.

This clonotype has a handful of counts. They built TCR cDNA with 5'RACE template switching, a step that put in a universal primer site and UMIs. MiXCR was run by TCRdb on the 5' RACE reads, yielding one entry per CDR3 protein. The repertoire holds about 330,000 distinct CDR3 sequences, with around 7% as singletons. The length of the CDR3 is 15 residues. The germline V gene has CDR1 SGHNT and CDR2 YYREEE (reference sequence). V was pared by 1 base and J by 9 bases, with 8 bases of the junction left unmatched. The sample was PBMCs, taken about 49 days after the first yellow fever vaccination. The origin of this receptor is a man younger than 35 who received the YFV17D yellow fever vaccine. The chain employs TRBV5-4 and TRBJ2-1, with 9 bases that match TRBD2. The CDR3 loop is CASSLNAGGPIEQFF. The CDR3 nucleotides are TGTGCCAGCAGCTTGAATGCGGGGGGGCCGATTGAGCAGTTCTTC. The whole variable domain, remainder taken from reference TRBV5-4 and TRBJ2-1, is ETGVTQSPTHLIKTRGQQVTLRCSSQSGHNTVSWYQQALGQGPQFIFQYYREEENGRGNFPPRFSGLQFPNYSSELNVNALELDDSALYLCASSLNAGGPIEQFFGPGTRLTVL.